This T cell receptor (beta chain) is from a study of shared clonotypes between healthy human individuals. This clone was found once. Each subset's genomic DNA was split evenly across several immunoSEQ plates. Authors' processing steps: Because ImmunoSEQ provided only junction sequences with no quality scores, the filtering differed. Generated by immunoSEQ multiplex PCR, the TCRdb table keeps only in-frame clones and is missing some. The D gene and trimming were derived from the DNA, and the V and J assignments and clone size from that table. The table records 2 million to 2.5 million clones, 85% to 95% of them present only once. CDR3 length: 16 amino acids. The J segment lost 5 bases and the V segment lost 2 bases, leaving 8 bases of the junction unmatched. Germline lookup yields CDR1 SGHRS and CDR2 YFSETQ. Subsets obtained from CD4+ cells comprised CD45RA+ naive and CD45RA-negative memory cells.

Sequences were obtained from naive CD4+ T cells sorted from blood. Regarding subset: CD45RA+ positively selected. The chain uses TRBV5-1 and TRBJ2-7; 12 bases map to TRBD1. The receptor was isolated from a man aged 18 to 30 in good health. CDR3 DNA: TGCGCCAGCAGCTTAGCACCAGGGACAGGGGGCCACGAGCAGTACTTC. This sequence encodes CASSLAPGTGGHEQYF.